This section outlines one T cell receptor beta chain sequence together with its context. This clone was seen many times. Its target antigen remains unknown. The data belong to a study of T cell clonality in common variable immunodeficiency (dated by TCRdb to between 2015 and 2017). Paper-wide results and their limitations: The authors noted that sequencing repertoires of T cell subpopulations would be needed to clarify what caused the increased clonality in CVID. Reportedly, TCRbeta sequences from CVID had fewer deletions and N-nucleotide insertions, and highly modified clones with 13 or more V deletions were absent from CVID. Healthy controls shared more TCRbeta clones with each other than CVID subjects shared among themselves (p < 0.0001). Differences among patients in the CVID cohort limited the correlations between repertoire features and clinical complications. Despite equal DNA input, controls averaged roughly 84,000 unique sequences per sample versus around 30,000 in CVID samples. Compared with healthy controls, CVID subjects showed increased TCRbeta clonality (t-test p = 0.018), a feature most characteristic of about a third of subjects.

Predominantly Caucasian heritage was noted among both the CVID patients and the healthy controls. Heparinized peripheral whole blood samples of about 4.5 to 9 ml were collected from each donor. Genomic DNA from adults with common variable immune deficiency (CVID) and from healthy adult controls was the source for sequencing TCRbeta CDR3 repertoires. The control group comprised about 22 healthy adult volunteers, approximately twelve female and about ten male, aged 23 to 66 years with a mean age of roughly 35. To isolate peripheral blood mononuclear cells, diluted blood was subjected to density centrifugation over Hypaque 1077 or Ficoll-Paque. Genomic DNA was obtained from unsorted mononuclear cells using either Qiagen column purification or a centrifugation-based method. Equivalent amounts of genomic DNA from CVID and control samples were used as sequencing input. For every sample, a 60 bp segment covering the rearranged TCRbeta CDR3 region was amplified and then sequenced. The immunoSEQ assay, a bias-corrected multiplex PCR combined with high-throughput sequencing, was used for TCRbeta amplification. Under the source paper's analysis protocol: Every unique nucleotide sequence was considered a clone and was annotated with V, D and J genes, copy number and frequency. Sequences were labeled productive if in frame, and non-productive if out of frame or containing stop codons. As previously described, clonality was calculated on the basis of Shannon's entropy. The predicted amino acid sequences of productive clones were used to derive mean CDR3 Kyte-Doolittle hydropathy. Hierarchical clustering of scaled V gene usage was performed with the R hclust function using Manhattan distance and complete linkage. To assess clone sharing by CDR3 amino acid sequence, 12 repertoires per group were resampled over 100 rounds. Repertoires were searched for fewer than 85 published EBV-specific and 200 to 300 published CMV-specific TCRbeta sequences. After a couple of CVID samples that produced fewer than 10,000 sequences were dropped from the analysis, a few dozen CVID repertoires remained. In its TCRdb copy, this immuneACCESS table keeps in-frame sequences only and misses some clones. Where compared with another copy, unresolved V genes explain less than half of these, and the others have no known cause. Clone size and V and J calls were adopted from that table, with D and trimming inferred from the DNA. This sample holds under 50,000 clones in total, without any singletons. The ten biggest clones cover less than 2.5% of the sample.

This receptor was obtained from a person aged 18-70 years in good health. The sequenced sample consisted of peripheral blood mononuclear cells.

The part of the CDR3 DNA that was read is TGTGCCTGGACCCAAAGTGGATGGACTAGCGGGAGGAGGGACGAG. The encoded protein is CAWTQSGWTSGRRDE. The complete CDR3 sequence is CAWTQSGWTSGRRDEQYF. The chain uses TRBV30 and TRBJ2-7, with 14 central nucleotides matching TRBD2. From the germline J gene comes the end of the CDR3, since the read stops 3 residues before it. V is cut back by 4 bases and J by 5 bases, with 16 bases in the junction unmatched. The CDR3 runs 18 residues from the cysteine to the phenylalanine. Of the CDR3's DNA, 45 bases were read; they are in frame from base 1. CDR1 and CDR2 are read off the germline V gene (reference sequence) as GTSNPN and SVGIG.